A selection of T cell receptor beta chains follows, all from one sample in a study of T cell responses to AZD1222 COVID-19 vaccine. Sequencing was performed with immunoSEQ multiplex PCR; in TCRdb, only in-frame clones are kept and a portion is missing. The sample includes approximately 89,000 clones, about 89% seen only once; the top ten take 4.5% to 5.5%. Sequencing used peripheral blood, obtained on day 0 of MenACWY control vaccination. These receptors were obtained from an adult in good health. The CDR3 runs from the conserved cysteine through the conserved F or W. The order of the fields is clone size, J gene, CDR3 length, V gene, D gene, CDR3 protein, CDR3 DNA. The D gene is left open where the match is weak. Clone size is stated in some rows and not others, as once, few, many or a class when expanded.

. | TRBJ1-6 | 16 | TRBV2 | . | CASSRDGFEMDSPLHF | TGTGCCAGCAGTCGGGACGGGTTTGAGATGGATTCACCCCTCCACTTT
. | TRBJ2-1 | 19 | TRBV7-6 | . | CASSLAQGAGGGGYNEQFF | TGTGCCAGCAGCTTAGCGCAGGGGGCTGGCGGGGGCGGCTACAATGAGCAGTTCTTC
. | TRBJ1-6 | 15 | TRBV7-9 | . | CASSFGGLLGSPLHF | TGTGCCAGCAGCTTTGGGGGCCTGCTGGGGTCACCCCTCCACTTT
. | TRBJ2-1 | 11 | TRBV5-6 | TRBD2 | CASSSGTSEFF | TGTGCCAGCAGTTCCGGGACTAGTGAATTCTTC
. | TRBJ1-1 | 18 | TRBV9 | . | CASSVGGWGGLKNTEAFF | TGTGCCAGCAGCGTAGGAGGGTGGGGGGGATTGAAGAACACTGAAGCTTTCTTT
. | TRBJ1-6 | 19 | TRBV27 | . | CASSLFLLTGSSYNSPLHF | TGTGCCAGCAGTTTATTCTTACTAACAGGGAGCTCCTATAATTCACCCCTCCACTTT
. | TRBJ1-3 | 16 | TRBV9 | TRBD1 | CASSVEGQGTGNTIYF | TGTGCCAGCAGCGTAGAGGGACAGGGAACTGGAAACACCATATATTTT
. | TRBJ1-4 | 16 | TRBV25-1 | . | CASSEFRGATNEKLFF | TGTGCCAGCAGTGAATTTCGGGGCGCGACAAATGAAAAACTGTTTTTT
. | TRBJ2-2 | 13 | TRBV27 | . | CASSYTGTGELFF | TGTGCCAGCAGTTATACAGGCACCGGGGAGCTGTTTTTT
. | TRBJ2-1 | 15 | TRBV27 | TRBD2 | CASSGKAGYGNEQFF | TGTGCCAGCAGTGGGAAAGCGGGATACGGCAATGAGCAGTTCTTC
few | TRBJ1-4 | 17 | TRBV7-9 | . | CASSSKRGDTTNEKLFF | TGTGCCAGCAGCTCAAAGCGGGGGGACACAACTAATGAAAAACTGTTTTTT